The 18 T cell receptor beta chains listed next were all sequenced from one sample in a study of naive and memory T cell subsets (dated by TCRdb to about 2017). Broader findings and caveats from the paper: A few larger clonotypes were present in naive repertoires, especially CD8 naive repertoires, and these clonotypes were possibly memory cells re-expressing CD45RA.

The library was produced with UMI-ligation and nested PCR. These reads were obtained on an Illumina MiSeq. The beta constant-region primer was an equimolar mix of two oligonucleotides covering both TRBC1 and TRBC2. Four rounds of PCR, combining the SP2 primer with nested alpha and beta constant-region primers, were used to amplify the ligated cDNA. TCRdb reanalyzed the raw reads on its own, using fastp at Q25 for trimming and MiXCR for clone calling, and kept in-frame beta chains. Under each unique CDR3 protein, matching rows form one entry showing the most common genes and DNA. The sample records roughly 140,000 distinct CDR3 sequences, about 20% of which are singletons. The top ten hold 0.5% to 0.75% of the sample. Antigen specificity for these receptors is unknown. Sequencing was performed on naive CD8+ T cells from blood. What the cell subset or site label conveys for this sample: naive T cells, CD45RA high CD27+. The receptor set was obtained from a human donor in good health.

This clonotype was seen more than once but under ten times. This sequence joins TRBV13 and TRBJ2-5; 11 positions match TRBD1. There are 13 residues in the CDR3. V dropped 6 bases and J dropped 4; count of bases not matched to a gene: 1. Germline V gene sequence: CDR1 PRHDT, CDR2 FYEKMQ (reference sequence). CDR3 protein: CASRGQGGETQYF. CDR3 sequence (DNA): TGTGCCAGCAGGGGACAGGGGGGAGAGACCCAGTACTTC.

V and J are TRBV4-3 and TRBJ2-3; D is undetermined. Trimming stripped 1 base from V and 2 bases from J, with 16 bases between. The CDR3 length is 17 residues. The germline V gene has CDR1 LGHNA and CDR2 YSLEER. The chain's CDR3 is CASSQGVGGPITDTQYF. For the CDR3, the DNA is TGCGCCAGCAGCCAAGGTGTCGGCGGCCCAATCACAGATACGCAGTATTTT.

This clonotype came up a few times. The CDR3 loop is CASDVTGELFF. Here the CDR3 DNA reads TGTGCCAGCGATGTCACCGGGGAGCTGTTTTTT. The chain combines TRBV2 with TRBJ2-2; D unclear. V was shortened by 8 bases and J by 4 bases, with 5 bases between the two germline ends. The CDR3 runs to 11 residues. Germline V gives CDR1 SNHLY, CDR2 FYNNEI.

J is TRBJ2-3 and V is TRBV7-9; D is possibly TRBD1 or TRBD2 (5 bases each). This CDR3 is 16 amino acids long. CDR1 and CDR2 from the germline V gene are SEHNR and FQNEAQ (reference sequence). With 5 bases removed from V and 4 bases from J, the gap between germline ends came to 19 bases. The CDR3 is CASSPPLGESSDTQYF. The DNA for the CDR3 is TGTGCCAGCAGCCCCCCTTTGGGGGAGAGCTCAGATACGCAGTATTTT.

The rearrangement uses TRBV4-1 and TRBJ2-3, with D unresolved. Germline V lookup: CDR1 MGHRA, CDR2 YSYEKL. Trimming shortened V by 0 bases and J by 2 bases, and 6 bases separated the two germline ends. This CDR3 region has 14 residues. CDR3: CASSQEVVTDTQYF. The DNA of the CDR3 is TGCGCCAGCAGCCAAGAGGTCGTCACAGATACGCAGTATTTT.

The rearrangement uses TRBV28 and TRBJ2-3, with D unclear. Germline V lookup: CDR1 MDHEN, CDR2 SYDVKM. V gave up 2 bases and J gave up 3 bases, with 12 bases separating them. This CDR3 has 15 residues. The CDR3 reads CASSLSQPDTDTQYF. The CDR3 nucleotides are TGTGCCAGCAGTTTAAGTCAGCCAGATACAGATACGCAGTATTTT. Looking up the rest from reference TRBV28 and TRBJ2-3 gives the full variable domain: DVKVTQSSRYLVKRTGEKVFLECVQDMDHENMFWYRQDPGLGLRLIYFSYDVKMKEKGDIPEGYSVSREKKERFSLILESASTNQTSMYLCASSLSQPDTDTQYFGPGTRLTVL.

V gene TRBV7-2 combines with J gene TRBJ1-1; D possibly corresponds to TRBD1 (5 bases). V was clipped by 5 bases and J by 3 bases, with 13 bases between them. The CDR3 has 14 amino acids. Germline loops: CDR1 SGHTA, CDR2 FQGNSA. CDR3 DNA: TGTGCCAGCAGCCCGGAGGCGGGGGACACTGAAGCTTTCTTT. Translated, it gives CASSPEAGDTEAFF.

DNA of the CDR3: TGTGCCACCTGGACTAGCGGGAGCCTTGGGAATGAGCAGTTCTTC. Translated, it gives CATWTSGSLGNEQFF. The chain employs TRBV6-2 or TRBV6-3 and TRBJ2-1, with 13 positions matching TRBD2. The trim removed 10 bases at V and 7 bases at J, leaving 10 bases unmatched. The CDR3 is 15 residues long. Looked up from germline, CDR1 is MNHEY and CDR2 is SVGEGT.

V usage is TRBV5-1 and J usage is TRBJ2-7; possible D gene TRBD2, 6 bases. Trimming pared 3 bases from V and 3 bases from J, leaving 16 bases between. This CDR3 has 15 amino acids. Germline values: CDR1 SGHRS, CDR2 YFSETQ. The chain's CDR3 is CASSSGTGLDYEQYF. The CDR3 DNA follows: TGCGCCAGCAGCTCTGGGACGGGACTCGACTACGAGCAGTACTTC. Full variable domain (outside the CDR3, taken from reference TRBV5-1 and TRBJ2-7): KAGVTQTPRYLIKTRGQQVTLSCSPISGHRSVSWYQQTPGQGLQFLFEYFSETQRNKGNFPGRFSGRQFSNSRSEMNVSTLELGDSALYLCASSSGTGLDYEQYFGPGTRLTVT.

This clonotype occurred a few times. The chain joins TRBV27 to TRBJ2-3, with unresolved D. The CDR3 extends over 13 amino acids. V lost 2 bases, J lost 4 bases, and 7 bases lay in between. CDR1 MNHEY and CDR2 SMNVEV come from the germline V gene (reference sequence). The CDR3 loop is CASSLRGPDTQYF. CDR3 sequence (DNA): TGTGCCAGCAGTTTACGCGGCCCAGATACGCAGTATTTT.

This clonotype has a handful of counts. The V call is TRBV2, the J call TRBJ2-1; possibly TRBD1 for D (6 bases). The CDR3 contains 15 residues. V was cut by 7 bases and J by 1 base, with 14 bases left in between. Germline V gives CDR1 SNHLY, CDR2 FYNNEI. CDR3 amino acids: CASTEDSDSYNEQFF. The CDR3 nucleotides are TGTGCCAGCACCGAGGACAGCGATTCCTACAATGAGCAGTTCTTC.

Remarks on this clonotype: At one of its ends the junction is not consistent with the germline gene, which may arise from a read error. The V call is TRBV7-2, the J call TRBJ2-5; 7 nucleotides agree with TRBD1. Germline CDR1 is SGHTA and CDR2 is FQGNSA. CDR3 length: 15 amino acids. The CDR3 sequence: CVSSLEGQPQETQYF. The DNA for the CDR3 is TGTGTCAGCAGCTTAGAGGGACAGCCTCAAGAGACCCAGTACTTC.

This sequence joins TRBV30 and TRBJ1-3; no reliable D call. CDR3 length: 16 residues. Trimming stripped 3 bases from V and 0 bases from J, with 15 bases between. Per the germline V gene, CDR1 is GTSNPN and CDR2 is SVGIG (reference sequence). CDR3 sequence reads: CAWSPLDWYSGNTIYF. DNA of the CDR3: TGTGCCTGGAGCCCACTAGACTGGTACTCTGGAAACACCATATATTTT.

This chain connects TRBV30 to TRBJ2-3; TRBD1 aligns across 9 bases. Trimming took 2 bases from V and 4 from J; bases not matched to a gene: 4. This CDR3 comprises 14 residues. The germline CDR1 and CDR2 sequences are GTSNPN and SVGIG (reference sequence). Written as DNA, the CDR3 is TGTGCCTGGAGTAATGGACAGGGGTCAGATACGCAGTATTTT. Amino acids: CAWSNGQGSDTQYF.

The V and J genes are TRBV28 and TRBJ2-7; D unresolved. The V end lost 5 bases, the J end lost 6 bases, and 11 bases lay between the germline ends. There are 12 residues in the CDR3. Germline V gene sequence: CDR1 MDHEN, CDR2 SYDVKM. DNA for the CDR3: TGTGCCAGCAGTCGCCAAGTGGGCGAGCAGTACTTC. It encodes CASSRQVGEQYF.

There are a few counts of this clonotype. The chain joins TRBV6-2 or TRBV6-3 to TRBJ2-1, with D possibly TRBD1 on 5 matching bases. CDR1 MNHEY and CDR2 SVGEGT come from the germline V gene. Deletions cut 6 bases from V and 5 bases from J, with 17 bases between. This CDR3 spans 15 amino acids. CDR3 nucleotide sequence: TGTGCCAGCAGACTCCTACGTCTAGGGGACAATGAGCAGTTCTTC. Amino acids: CASRLLRLGDNEQFF.

The chain couples TRBV28 to TRBJ2-5; 8 positions agree with TRBD2. CDR1 and CDR2 from the germline V gene are MDHEN and SYDVKM. The V segment lost 6 bases and the J segment 3 bases; nucleotides outside the gene matches: 6. This CDR3 contains 14 residues. DNA of the CDR3: TGTGCCAGCAGCCGGGGAGCGGGAGAAGAGACCCAGTACTTC. Amino acid sequence: CASSRGAGEETQYF.

This clonotype showed up just a few times. V usage is TRBV28 and J usage is TRBJ1-1; tentatively, D is TRBD1 (5 bases). Germline V gene data show CDR1 as MDHEN and CDR2 as SYDVKM. The CDR3 runs 13 residues. V dropped 7 bases and J dropped 0 bases, with 9 bases sitting between them. The CDR3 DNA reads as TGTGCCAGCATGGGGCTATTGAACACTGAAGCTTTCTTT. Protein sequence: CASMGLLNTEAFF.